This T cell receptor (beta chain) was captured by sequencing in a study of T cells in Graves' hyperthyroidism and ophthalmopathy (dated by TCRdb to the late 2010s). Concerning the study at large: Peripheral blood was collected at initial diagnosis, before any treatment. To identify TCR V-J signatures that set the groups apart, the researchers used a discovery cohort of about a hundred patients, made up of under 50 with Graves' ophthalmopathy and about 60 with stable Graves' hyperthyroidism. An independent validation cohort of 18 to 20 hyperthyroidism patients and 17 patients who later progressed to ophthalmopathy tested prospective prediction of ophthalmopathy. The 75 to 100 discovery patients were randomly split 7:3 into training and test sets. In about 6 Graves' hyperthyroidism patients, the study also compared T-cell repertoires from thyroid tissue with T-cell repertoires from blood. Once sampling was done, hyperthyroidism patients were given methimazole at a starting dose of 30 mg daily, whereas ophthalmopathy patients were given high-dose intravenous methylprednisolone. TCR Vbeta CDR3 sequencing of 130 to 150 peripheral blood samples (43 ophthalmopathy, roughly 74 hyperthyroidism and approximately 17 progressor patients) is reported in the paper. The paper's findings and limits, for the study overall: A model built on a 13 V-J signature distinguished ophthalmopathy from stable hyperthyroidism, reaching about 88% sensitivity and about 81% specificity in cross-validation and 80%/75% in testing. Most expanded thyroid clonotypes (frequency above 0.001) were also detected in blood, a finding suggesting that blood repertoires may reflect thyroid immune responses. Sample size was not statistically predetermined, and blinding of investigators to group allocation was not performed. During validation, the model predicted progression to ophthalmopathy a median of roughly 7.1 months ahead of onset, with almost 71% sensitivity and 72.22% specificity.

Ophthalmopathy patients had moderately to severely active disease, Clinical Activity Score of at least 3, NOSPECS grade of at least 4, and duration under 3 months. Exclusion was applied to patients with uncontrolled infections, other autoimmune diseases, pregnancy or lactation. Diagnoses relied on clinical symptoms, serum thyroxine and TRAb, thyroid ultrasound and orbital computed tomography. PBMCs were separated from under 11 ml of fresh peripheral blood using Ficoll-Paque density gradient centrifugation. Trizol reagent was used to extract total RNA, and RNA quality was then checked on an Agilent 2100 Bioanalyzer. The TCR beta CDR3 regions were amplified from RNA transcripts. For the first round of RT-PCR on the TCR CDR3, the HTBI primer set was used together with the Qiagen OneStep RT-PCR kit. A second multiplex PCR round built the libraries, followed by size selection and purification. Paired-end sequencing of the libraries was performed with 100 bp reads on an Illumina HiSeq2000. On the study's bioinformatics: SOAPnuke was used to process the raw data, throwing out any read that contained adapters or uncalled bases, had a mean Phred below 15, or lacked an exact constant-primer or identifier match. High-quality paired reads were merged using COPE v1.2.5, and each unique nucleotide sequence was defined as a clonotype. MiTCR v1.1 was used to align clonotypes to the IMGT TRBV, TRBD and TRBJ reference segments. The analysis was restricted to V-J combinations with a frequency above 0.0001, which together covered 99% to 99.2% of the repertoires. The TCS score was defined as F50 (clonal expansion) divided by E x V (chaos), with BLOSUM62-based TCRdist calculated between CDR3 peptides within each V-J. Welch's t-statistics and random forest reduced roughly 530 V-J features to 10 to 15, which were used in a naive Bayes classifier (R e1071). TCRdb itself trimmed the public reads at Q25 with fastp, ran MiXCR and retained productive beta chains. Each CDR3 protein appears once, grouped with its most common genes and DNA. TCRdb, rather than the study authors, made the V and J calls. In all, the sample holds about 640,000 distinct CDR3 sequences, and less than 25% of those were seen once. Of the sample, around a third falls within the top ten clones.

Note on this clonotype: What antigen it recognizes has not been identified. The junction and the germline gene differ at one end; a read error may be behind it.

The germline V gene provides CDR1 SGHRS and CDR2 YFSETQ. The CDR3 starts with the cysteine, ends with the phenylalanine, and has 14 residues. Of the read, only the CDR3 DNA is kept; its 42 bases are in frame from base 1. The sequence was collected from a man between 25 and 39 years old with Graves' ophthalmopathy. The chain joins TRBV5-1 to TRBJ2-1, with TRBD2 matching 7 junction bases. The sequenced sample consisted of blood. The nucleotides are TGTGCCAGCAGCTTGGGGCGGGAGCCCAATGAGCAGTTCTTC. It translates to CASSLGREPNEQFF. When the CDR3 is completed using the reference TRBV5-1 and TRBJ2-1 genes on either side, the full variable domain is KAGVTQTPRYLIKTRGQQVTLSCSPISGHRSVSWYQQTPGQGLQFLFEYFSETQRNKGNFPGRFSGRQFSNSRSEMNVSTLELGDSALYLCASSLGREPNEQFFGPGTRLTVL.